The 22 T cell receptor beta chains given below trace back to one sample, sequenced in a study of OX40 agonist ivuxolimab in advanced cancers. Libraries were prepared by immunoSEQ multiplex PCR; TCRdb keeps only in-frame clonotypes and omits some of them. The sample has around 84,000 clones, 65% to 85% seen once. The material was CD4+ or CD8+ T cells sorted from blood, obtained in a trial of the OX40 agonist ivuxolimab. These receptors all come from an adult with an advanced solid tumor such as melanoma, head and neck, liver or kidney cancer.

The chain employs TRBV5-5 and TRBJ2-1; possible D gene TRBD1, 6 bases. Germline CDR1 SGHKS, CDR2 YYEKEE (reference sequence). This CDR3 spans 14 amino acids. The V end lost 4 bases, the J end lost 4 bases, and 12 bases lay between the germline ends. CDR3 sequence (DNA): TGTGCCAGCAGCCTCGGACAGTCTTACAATGAGCAGTTCTTC. Translated: CASSLGQSYNEQFF.

The rearrangement joins TRBV4-2 to TRBJ1-2; 8 positions agree with TRBD1. The ends lost 5 bases at V and 6 bases at J; junction bases unmatched: 5. The CDR3 spans 13 residues. Looked up from germline, CDR1 is LGHNA and CDR2 is YNFKEQ. The CDR3 DNA follows: TGTGCCAGCAGCTTAGGGACAGGAGATGGCTACACCTTC. Its protein product is CASSLGTGDGYTF.

This clone was observed once. This sequence joins TRBV5-4 and TRBJ2-7, with D possibly being TRBD2 (6 bases). Germline CDR1 reads SGHNT; CDR2 reads YYREEE (reference sequence). V was clipped by 4 bases and J by 1 base, with 9 bases between them. The CDR3 extends over 13 amino acids. The CDR3 coding sequence is TGTGCCAGCAGCGACGGACTATCCTACGAGCAGTACTTC. This encodes CASSDGLSYEQYF.

V and J are TRBV30 and TRBJ1-6; possibly TRBD1 for D (5 bases). From germline, CDR1 is GTSNPN and CDR2 SVGIG (reference sequence). This CDR3 has 14 residues. Trimming pared 8 bases from V and 14 bases from J, leaving 25 bases between. CDR3 loop: CALAGIDWVGTLHF. CDR3 DNA: TGTGCCCTGGCAGGGATTGACTGGGTTGGGACCCTCCACTTT.

CDR3 sequence: CASSYWTHGPIYGYTF. The CDR3 DNA follows: TGTGCCAGCAGTTACTGGACGCATGGGCCGATCTATGGCTACACCTTC. The rearrangement uses TRBV6-6 and TRBJ1-2, with D unclear. Per the germline V gene, CDR1 is MNHNY and CDR2 is SVGAGI (reference sequence). This CDR3 comprises 16 residues. The V gene lost 1 base and the J gene lost 4 bases, with 16 bases spanning the gap.

This rearrangement joins TRBV6-6 to TRBJ1-6, with 9 bases that match TRBD1. The CDR3 totals 14 residues. Germline loops: CDR1 MNHNY, CDR2 SVGAGI (reference sequence). J lost 7 bases, V lost 7 bases, and 5 bases had no gene match. CDR3 in DNA: TGTGCCAGCAAGGGGGACAGGGTCAATTCACCCCTCCACTTT. It is translated as CASKGDRVNSPLHF.

V usage is TRBV2 and J usage is TRBJ2-1; 9 bases map to TRBD2. The V and J ends lost 3 bases and 5 bases, in that order; junction bases with no gene match: 2. The CDR3 totals 14 residues. CDR1 and CDR2 from the germline V gene are SNHLY and FYNNEI. CDR3 residues: CASSDSGGNNEQFF. CDR3 nucleotides: TGTGCCAGCAGTGACAGCGGGGGGAACAATGAGCAGTTCTTC.

This clone was seen a single time. A much larger clonotype is one base distant, so this may be a read error. The gene calls are TRBV6-6 and TRBJ2-7; no definite D call. V gave up 5 bases and J gave up 3 bases, with 5 bases separating them. Germline-derived CDR1 and CDR2 are MNHNY and SVGAGI (reference sequence). The CDR3 is 11 amino acids. Here the CDR3 reads CASSDHYEQYF. The CDR3 nucleotides read TGTGCCAGCAGTGACCACTACGAGCAGTACTTC.

This clone was detected only once. V gene TRBV20-1 combines with J gene TRBJ1-2; D is unresolved. The CDR3 totals 11 residues. Trimming cost V 3 bases and J 5 bases, with 7 bases left between them. Germline V lookup: CDR1 DFQATT, CDR2 SNEGSKA (reference sequence). CDR3 protein: CSARTTYGYTF. As DNA, the CDR3 is TGCAGTGCTAGGACAACTTATGGCTACACCTTC.

This clone showed up just once. The gene calls are TRBV5-3 and TRBJ2-5; 11 bases match TRBD2. TRBV5-3 is an ORF, with its function uncertain. The CDR3 spans 22 residues. Trimming at V came to 4 bases and at J to 1 base, leaving 24 bases not matched to a gene. The CDR3 DNA is TGTGCCAGAAGCGACCCACTAGCGGGAGAGGGGTCGGGGGGGAAGGTCCAAGAGACCCAGTACTTC. This sequence encodes CARSDPLAGEGSGGKVQETQYF.

Comment on this clone: The junction shows a germline mismatch at one end, possibly a read error. The CDR3 region is CASTQPQAGGTGELFF. The CDR3 region has the DNA TGTGCCAGCACCCAACCCCAAGCGGGAGGCACCGGGGAGCTGTTTTTT. V gene TRBV4-2 combines with J gene TRBJ2-2; 9 bases are shared with TRBD2. Germline values: CDR1 LGHNA, CDR2 YNFKEQ. CDR3 size: 16 residues.

V and J are TRBV30 and TRBJ2-7; perhaps TRBD2 as D (5 bases). Trimming removed 2 bases at V and 1 base at J, with 6 bases between. The CDR3 runs to 12 residues. Germline-derived CDR1 and CDR2 are GTSNPN and SVGIG (reference sequence). CDR3 DNA: TGTGCCTGGAGTCGGACTTCCTACGAGCAGTACTTC. Translating it yields CAWSRTSYEQYF.

The sample holds one count of this clone. The gene calls are TRBV10-1 and TRBJ2-2; D perhaps matches TRBD1 (6 bases). The germline V and J ends were trimmed by 0 bases and 4 bases, with 18 bases remaining between them. CDR1 and CDR2 from the germline V gene are WNHNN and SYGVQD (reference sequence). This CDR3 has 18 amino acids. The CDR3 coding sequence is TGCGCCAGCAGTGAGTCCCCTCAGGGGACAACTATCACCGGGGAGCTGTTTTTT. It codes for CASSESPQGTTITGELFF.

This clone appeared once. The rearrangement links TRBV14 to TRBJ2-5; TRBD2 is a possible D gene (6 bases). The CDR3 totals 17 residues. The ends were cut back, 0 bases at V and 0 bases at J, with 14 bases in the middle. The germline gives CDR1 SGHDN, CDR2 FVKESK. CDR3 nucleotide sequence: TGTGCCAGCAGCCAAGATCGGAGTAGCGGTTACCAAGAGACCCAGTACTTC. Translating gives CASSQDRSSGYQETQYF.

This chain links TRBV13 with TRBJ1-2, with no clear D. V gave up 5 bases and J gave up 8 bases, with 15 bases separating them. The CDR3 runs to 13 residues. Germline V gene data show CDR1 as PRHDT and CDR2 as FYEKMQ (reference sequence). CDR3 in DNA: TGTGCCAGCAGCCCCCTGGAAGGGTACGGCTACACCTTC. This encodes CASSPLEGYGYTF. Full variable domain (remainder filled in from reference TRBV13 and TRBJ1-2): AAGVIQSPRHLIKEKRETATLKCYPIPRHDTVYWYQQGPGQDPQFLISFYEKMQSDKGSIPDRFSAQQFSDYHSELNMSSLELGDSALYFCASSPLEGYGYTFGSGTRLTVV.

The chain recombines TRBV7-2 with TRBJ2-5, with a tentative D call TRBD2 (6 bases). Trimming took 0 bases from V and 4 from J, leaving 18 bases between them. The CDR3 runs 17 residues. In germline, CDR1 is SGHTA, CDR2 FQGNSA. CDR3 in DNA: TGTGCCAGCAGCTTAGCGAGGAGGGTGGGGGGAGTAGAGACCCAGTACTTC. Its protein product is CASSLARRVGGVETQYF.

The count of this clone is one. This CDR3 is CASSLAVGRGGRETQYF. DNA for the CDR3: TGCGCCAGCAGCTTGGCCGTTGGGCGGGGGGGCCGAGAGACCCAGTACTTC. The genes are TRBV5-1 and TRBJ2-5; 9 bases fit TRBD2. In germline, CDR1 is SGHRS, CDR2 YFSETQ. J lost 4 bases, V lost 0 bases, and 10 bases had no gene match. The CDR3 is 17 residues long. The entire variable domain, with the rest obtained from reference TRBV5-1 and TRBJ2-5, is as follows: KAGVTQTPRYLIKTRGQQVTLSCSPISGHRSVSWYQQTPGQGLQFLFEYFSETQRNKGNFPGRFSGRQFSNSRSEMNVSTLELGDSALYLCASSLAVGRGGRETQYFGPGTRLLVL.

Only one count was recorded for this clone. The chain joins TRBV18 to TRBJ2-1, with 7 bases identical to TRBD2. V trimming: 0 bases; J trimming: 7 bases; junction bases outside the gene matches: 3. From germline, CDR1 is KGHSH and CDR2 LQKENI. This CDR3 is 14 amino acids long. CDR3 amino acids: CASSPPGLINEQFF. The CDR3 nucleotides are TGTGCCAGCTCACCACCGGGACTAATTAATGAGCAGTTCTTC.

This sequence joins TRBV6-5 and TRBJ2-1; 11 nucleotides align to TRBD2. The V gene's germline CDR1 is MNHEY and CDR2 SVGAGI. Trimming cost V 4 bases and J 3 bases; bases outside gene matches: 5. This CDR3 has 16 amino acids. For the CDR3, the DNA is TGTGCCAGCAGTTCCTCCGGGACTAGCGGCTACAATGAGCAGTTCTTC. It codes for CASSSSGTSGYNEQFF.

Points on this clone: One junction end does not reproduce the germline sequence, and a read error may be involved. J is TRBJ2-2 and V is TRBV7-7; D remains ambiguous. The CDR3 sequence is 14 residues long. From germline, CDR1 is SSHAT and CDR2 FNYEAQ (reference sequence). CDR3 in DNA: TGTGCTAGCAGCTTTGGGTTTAACACCGGGGAGCTGTTTTTT. Its protein is CASSFGFNTGELFF.

V and J are TRBV6-1 and TRBJ2-1; either TRBD1 or TRBD2 may supply D (5 bases each). The CDR3 is 13 residues long. Germline CDR1 is MNHNS and CDR2 is SASEGT. V gave up 8 bases and J gave up 7 bases, with 15 bases separating them. CDR3 nucleotide sequence: TGTGCCAGCGGGGCGGAGGAGATGAATGAGCAGTTCTTC. This translates into CASGAEEMNEQFF.

This rearrangement joins TRBV30 to TRBJ1-3; TRBD1 is a possible D gene (5 bases). CDR3 length: 13 amino acids. Germline CDR1 and CDR2: GTSNPN and SVGIG (reference sequence). V shed 4 bases and J shed 4 bases, with 11 bases lying between them. In nucleotides, the CDR3 is TGTGCCTGGACGAGAGGGGACGGAAACACCATATATTTT. It codes for CAWTRGDGNTIYF.